This T cell receptor (beta chain) was recorded in a study of blood T cell repertoires in COVID-19. Study as a whole: Material from acute and convalescent COVID-19 was sourced from the United States, Italy and Spain. T cells, B-cell-depleted T cells, or PBMCs supplied cDNA or gDNA.

This clone was seen only a few times. Original processing notes: Nucleated cell counts were estimated from reference gene primer amplification. Measured with immunoSEQ multiplex PCR; TCRdb has only the in-frame clones, and not every one. Clone size and V and J calls were adopted from that table, with D and trimming inferred from the DNA. The sample lists 75,000 to 100,000 clones; 70% to 90% were seen once. The CDR3 contains 12 residues. Trimming shortened V by 6 bases and J by 2 bases, and 8 bases separated the two germline ends. The sample taken for sequencing was peripheral blood. The gene calls are TRBV12-3 or TRBV12-4 and TRBJ2-7; a weak D match, TRBD2 (5 bases). The receptor was derived from a human donor with acute or convalescent COVID-19. The donor label of this sample is uncertain. The CDR3 spells CASSPGTYEQYF. The CDR3 DNA follows: TGTGCCAGCAGCCCCGGGACCTACGAGCAGTACTTC.